A single sample is the source of the 9 T cell receptor beta chains below, sequenced in a study of shared clonotypes between healthy human individuals. Cells designated naive CD8 were CD45RO-negative and were positively selected for CCR7, with terminally differentiated effector memory CD45RA+ cells excluded. This table comes from immunoSEQ multiplex PCR, and its TCRdb copy is limited to in-frame clones, with some not included. The sample includes around 700,000 clones, just over 90% seen only once; the top ten take 24%. The sequenced sample was naive CD8+ T cells sorted from blood. All receptors come from a young man in good health.

V and J are TRBV7-8 and TRBJ2-1, with TRBD1 identical over 7 bases. CDR1 and CDR2 from the germline V gene are SGHVS and FQNEAQ. This CDR3 has 15 residues. J lost 8 bases, V lost 2 bases, and 9 bases had no gene match. The CDR3 loop reads CASSLPPTGNHEQFF. The DNA for the CDR3 is TGTGCCAGCAGCTTACCCCCGACAGGGAATCATGAGCAGTTCTTC. Using reference TRBV7-8 and TRBJ2-1 for the parts outside the CDR3, the full variable domain is GAGVSQSPRYKVAKRGQDVALRCDPISGHVSLFWYQQALGQGPEFLTYFQNEAQLDKSGLPSDRFFAERPEGSVSTLKIQRTQQEDSAVYLCASSLPPTGNHEQFFGPGTRLTVL.

This chain links TRBV15 with TRBJ2-1; TRBD2 agrees at 8 bases. This CDR3 region has 12 residues. From germline, CDR1 is LNHNV and CDR2 YYDKDF (reference sequence). With V trimmed by 7 bases and J by 6 bases, 2 bases remained unmatched. CDR3 region: CATKAGGNEQFF. The DNA for the CDR3 is TGTGCCACCAAGGCGGGGGGCAATGAGCAGTTCTTC.

V is TRBV30 and J is TRBJ1-3; D gene uncertain. With 2 bases removed from V and 8 bases from J, the gap between germline ends came to 16 bases. The CDR3 contains 14 residues. The germline gives CDR1 GTSNPN, CDR2 SVGIG (reference sequence). CDR3 amino acids: CAWSLAGIGDTIYF. In DNA, the CDR3 is TGTGCCTGGAGTCTGGCGGGGATCGGGGACACCATATATTTT.

The genes are TRBV29-1 and TRBJ2-2; the match to TRBD1 covers 9 bases. The V gene's germline CDR1 is SQVTM and CDR2 ANQGSEA. The J segment lost 6 bases and the V segment lost 4 bases, leaving 3 bases of the junction unmatched. The CDR3 loop spans 13 amino acids. The DNA of the CDR3 is TGCAGCGTTGGGACAGGGGAGGCCGGGGAGCTGTTTTTT. The encoded protein is CSVGTGEAGELFF.

In DNA, the CDR3 is TGTGCCTGGAGTGTACCGTATGGCGGGAGGGAAAACATTCAGTACTTC. Translated, it gives CAWSVPYGGRENIQYF. The rearrangement uses TRBV30 and TRBJ2-4; 9 nucleotides agree with TRBD2. The germline CDR1 and CDR2 sequences are GTSNPN and SVGIG (reference sequence). Trimming took 0 bases from V and 5 from J; bases not matched to a gene: 8. The CDR3 extends over 16 amino acids.

V and J are TRBV19 and TRBJ2-1; D not certain. Germline V gene lookup returns CDR1 LNHDA and CDR2 SQIVND (reference sequence). This CDR3 has 15 amino acids. V lost 9 bases and J lost 7, with 22 bases in between. The CDR3 sequence: CASLGFGKWPNEQFF. The CDR3 bases are TGTGCCAGCCTCGGGTTTGGGAAGTGGCCTAATGAGCAGTTCTTC. Complete variable domain (other parts from reference TRBV19 and TRBJ2-1): DGGITQSPKYLFRKEGQNVTLSCEQNLNHDAMYWYRQDPGQGLRLIYYSQIVNDFQKGDIAEGYSVSREKKESFPLTVTSAQKNPTAFYLCASLGFGKWPNEQFFGPGTRLTVL.

For this clone: Other DNA sequences in the same sample also yield this CDR3. The CDR3 DNA is TGTGCCAGCAGTTTGGGGGCCTACAATGAGCAGTTCTTC. This encodes CASSLGAYNEQFF. The chain recombines TRBV27 with TRBJ2-1; D is possibly TRBD1 or TRBD2 (5 bases each). This CDR3 is 13 amino acids long. The V and J ends lost 3 bases and 2 bases respectively, with 5 bases between them. The germline gives CDR1 MNHEY, CDR2 SMNVEV (reference sequence).

The V call is TRBV27, the J call TRBJ2-1, with D unclear. CDR3 size: 15 residues. Trimming cost V 8 bases and J 2 bases, with 16 bases left between them. In germline, CDR1 is MNHEY, CDR2 SMNVEV (reference sequence). The CDR3 DNA sequence: TGTGCCAGCGATAGAAGAGCCATGACCTACAATGAGCAGTTCTTC. It codes for CASDRRAMTYNEQFF.

The V call is TRBV11-1, the J call TRBJ2-1, with a possible D match to TRBD2 (6 bases). Deletions cut 2 bases from V and 5 bases from J, with 19 bases between. The CDR3 consists of 17 residues. Germline CDR1 reads SGHAT; CDR2 reads FQDESV (reference sequence). The CDR3 DNA follows: TGTGCCAGCAGCTTATATACGGGAGTCAACCTTGACAATGAGCAGTTCTTC. Translation: CASSLYTGVNLDNEQFF.